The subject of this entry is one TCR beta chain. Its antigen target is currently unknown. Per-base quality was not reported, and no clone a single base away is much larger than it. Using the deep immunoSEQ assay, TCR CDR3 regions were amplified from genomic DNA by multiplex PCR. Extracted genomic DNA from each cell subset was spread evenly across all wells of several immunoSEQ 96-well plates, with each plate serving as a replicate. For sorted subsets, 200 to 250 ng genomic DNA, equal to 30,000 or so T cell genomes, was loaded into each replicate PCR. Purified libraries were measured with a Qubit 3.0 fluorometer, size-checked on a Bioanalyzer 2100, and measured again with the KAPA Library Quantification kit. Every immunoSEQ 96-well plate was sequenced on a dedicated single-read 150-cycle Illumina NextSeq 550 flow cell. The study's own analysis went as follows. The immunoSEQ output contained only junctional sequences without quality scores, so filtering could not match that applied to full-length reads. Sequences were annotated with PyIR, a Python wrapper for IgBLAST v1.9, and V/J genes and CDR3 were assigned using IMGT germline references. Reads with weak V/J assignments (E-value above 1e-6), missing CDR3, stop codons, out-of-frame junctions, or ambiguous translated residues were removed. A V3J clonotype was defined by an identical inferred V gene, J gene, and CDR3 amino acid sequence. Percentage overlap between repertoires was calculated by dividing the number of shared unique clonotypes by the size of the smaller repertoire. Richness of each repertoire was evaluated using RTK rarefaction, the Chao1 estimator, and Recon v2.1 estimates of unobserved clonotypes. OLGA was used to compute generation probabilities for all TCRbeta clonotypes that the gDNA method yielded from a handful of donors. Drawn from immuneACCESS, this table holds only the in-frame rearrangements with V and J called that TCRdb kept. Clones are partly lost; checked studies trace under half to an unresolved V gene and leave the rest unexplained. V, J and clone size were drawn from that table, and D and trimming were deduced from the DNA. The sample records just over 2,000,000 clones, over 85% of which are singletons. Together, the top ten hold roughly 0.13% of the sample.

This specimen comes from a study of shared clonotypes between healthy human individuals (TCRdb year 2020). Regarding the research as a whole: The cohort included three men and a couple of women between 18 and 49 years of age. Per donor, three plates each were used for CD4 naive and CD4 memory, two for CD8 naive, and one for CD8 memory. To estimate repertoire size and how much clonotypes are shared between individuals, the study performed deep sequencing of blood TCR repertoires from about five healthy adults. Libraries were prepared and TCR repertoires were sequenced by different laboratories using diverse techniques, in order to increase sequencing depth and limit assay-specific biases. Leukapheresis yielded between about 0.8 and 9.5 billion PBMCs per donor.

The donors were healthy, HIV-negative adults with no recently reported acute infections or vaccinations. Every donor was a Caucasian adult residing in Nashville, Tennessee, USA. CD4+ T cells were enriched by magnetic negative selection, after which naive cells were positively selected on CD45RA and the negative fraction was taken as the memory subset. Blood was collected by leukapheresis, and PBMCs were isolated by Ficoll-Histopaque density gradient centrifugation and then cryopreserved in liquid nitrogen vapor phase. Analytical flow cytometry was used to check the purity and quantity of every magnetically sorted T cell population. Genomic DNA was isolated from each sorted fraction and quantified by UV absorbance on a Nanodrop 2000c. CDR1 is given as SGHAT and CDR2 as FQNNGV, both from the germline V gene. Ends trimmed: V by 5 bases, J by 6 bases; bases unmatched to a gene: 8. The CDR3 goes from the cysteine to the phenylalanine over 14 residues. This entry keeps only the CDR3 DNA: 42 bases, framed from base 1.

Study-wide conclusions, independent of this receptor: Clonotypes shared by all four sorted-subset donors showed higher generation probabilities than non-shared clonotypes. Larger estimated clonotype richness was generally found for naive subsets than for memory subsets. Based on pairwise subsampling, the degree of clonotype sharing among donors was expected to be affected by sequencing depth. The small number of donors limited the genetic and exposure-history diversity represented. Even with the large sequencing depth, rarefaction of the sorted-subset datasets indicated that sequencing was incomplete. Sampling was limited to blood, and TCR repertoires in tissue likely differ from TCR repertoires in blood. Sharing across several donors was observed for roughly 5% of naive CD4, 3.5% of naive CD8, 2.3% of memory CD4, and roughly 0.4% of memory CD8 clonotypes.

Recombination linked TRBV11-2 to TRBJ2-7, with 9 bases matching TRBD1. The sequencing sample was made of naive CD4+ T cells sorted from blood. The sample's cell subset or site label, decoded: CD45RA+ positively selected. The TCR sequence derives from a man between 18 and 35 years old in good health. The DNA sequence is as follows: TGTGCCAGCAGCGCGGGACAGGGACCCGGCGAGCAGTACTTC. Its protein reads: CASSAGQGPGEQYF.